Sequencing of this T cell receptor beta chain was carried out in a study of blood T cell repertoires in COVID-19. In the study overall: Material from acute and convalescent COVID-19 was sourced from the United States, Italy and Spain.

V was trimmed by 2 bases and J by 3 bases, leaving 19 bases between them. CDR3 length: 17 amino acids. Germline V lookup: CDR1 SEHNR, CDR2 FQNEAQ (reference sequence). Only in-frame clones appear in the TCRdb table, and some are missing; sequencing was by immunoSEQ multiplex PCR. The sample yields about 240,000 clones, around 87% seen once. Source material: peripheral blood. This clonotype was sampled from a woman between 65 and 79 years old with active or convalescent COVID-19. V gene TRBV7-9 combines with J gene TRBJ1-1; maybe TRBD1 (6 bases). The CDR3 sequence: CASSLWQGRARDTEAFF. CDR3 nucleotides: TGTGCCAGCAGCTTATGGCAGGGGCGAGCCCGGGACACTGAAGCTTTCTTT.